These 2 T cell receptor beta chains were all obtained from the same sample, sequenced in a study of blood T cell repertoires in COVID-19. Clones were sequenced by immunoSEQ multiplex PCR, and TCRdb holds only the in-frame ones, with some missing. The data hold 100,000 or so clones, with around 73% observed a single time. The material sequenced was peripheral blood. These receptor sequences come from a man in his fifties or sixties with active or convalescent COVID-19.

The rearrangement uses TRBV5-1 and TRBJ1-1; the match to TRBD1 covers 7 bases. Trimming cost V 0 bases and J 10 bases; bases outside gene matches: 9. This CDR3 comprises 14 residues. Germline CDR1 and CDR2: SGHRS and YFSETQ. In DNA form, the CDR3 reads TGCGCCAGCAGCTTGGCCGGCAGGGGGAGTGCAGCTTTCTTT. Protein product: CASSLAGRGSAAFF. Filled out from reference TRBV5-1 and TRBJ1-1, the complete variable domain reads KAGVTQTPRYLIKTRGQQVTLSCSPISGHRSVSWYQQTPGQGLQFLFEYFSETQRNKGNFPGRFSGRQFSNSRSEMNVSTLELGDSALYLCASSLAGRGSAAFFGQGTRLTVV.

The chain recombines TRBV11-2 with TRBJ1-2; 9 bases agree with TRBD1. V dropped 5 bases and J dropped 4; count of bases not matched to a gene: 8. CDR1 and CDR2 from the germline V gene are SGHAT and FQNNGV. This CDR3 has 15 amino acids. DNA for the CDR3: TGTGCCAGCAGCCTCTCCCACAGGGGGCTCTATGGCTACACCTTC. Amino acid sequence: CASSLSHRGLYGYTF.